The 31 T cell receptor beta chains below all came from one sample that was sequenced in a study of cytomegalovirus exposure and HLA in healthy donors. Primers included in the PCR were 60 Vbeta and 13 Jbeta primers. This table comes from immunoSEQ multiplex PCR, and its TCRdb copy is limited to in-frame clones, with some not included. The top ten clones hold approximately 2.9% of a sample with around 200,000 clones, roughly three quarters of them seen once. The specimen sequenced was PBMCs. The receptors derive from a male donor in good health and CMV-seronegative.

This clone came up once. The J gene is TRBJ1-2, the V gene TRBV7-9; maybe TRBD1 (6 bases). The CDR3 spans 13 residues. V was cut by 2 bases and J by 11 bases, with 15 bases left in between. CDR1 SEHNR and CDR2 FQNEAQ come from the germline V gene (reference sequence). The CDR3 DNA follows: TGTGCCAGCAGCTTAAGGGGGACGGTAATTTACACCTTC. It yields the protein CASSLRGTVIYTF. Full variable domain (missing parts from reference TRBV7-9 and TRBJ1-2): DTGVSQNPRHKITKRGQNVTFRCDPISEHNRLYWYRQTLGQGPEFLTYFQNEAQLEKSRLLSDRFSAERPKGSFSTLEIQRTEQGDSAMYLCASSLRGTVIYTFGSGTRLTVV.

V usage is TRBV7-8 and J usage is TRBJ2-1; 11 nucleotides align to TRBD2. The CDR3 length is 15 residues. Germline values: CDR1 SGHVS, CDR2 FQNEAQ. Trimming removed 5 bases from V and 6 bases from J; junction bases left unmatched: 6. For the CDR3, the DNA is TGTGCCAGCAGCGAAATAGCGGGAGGGCCCAATGAGCAGTTCTTC. Amino acid sequence: CASSEIAGGPNEQFF.

This clone was counted only a few times. This chain connects TRBV11-2 to TRBJ2-1; no clear D gene. The CDR3 is 12 amino acids. Trimming stripped 5 bases from V and 5 bases from J, with 7 bases between. Germline V gene data show CDR1 as SGHAT and CDR2 as FQNNGV. The CDR3 nucleotides read TGTGCCAGCAGCCCCAGTGACAATGAGCAGTTCTTC. Translating it yields CASSPSDNEQFF.

This chain uses TRBV12-5 with TRBJ2-3; D uncertain. Germline CDR1 is LGHNT and CDR2 is FRNRAP. The CDR3 is 15 residues long. V lost 0 bases to trimming and J lost 1 base, with 8 bases between them. CDR3 bases: TGTGCTAGTGGTTTGGTACGTGAGGGCACAGATACGCAGTATTTT. Encoded protein: CASGLVREGTDTQYF.

The J gene is TRBJ2-3, the V gene TRBV9; 7 bases align to TRBD2. The V gene end was trimmed by 0 bases and the J gene end by 6 bases; junction bases not matched to a gene: 10. The CDR3 runs to 16 residues. In germline, CDR1 is SGDLS, CDR2 YYNGEE. Written as DNA, the CDR3 is TGTGCCAGCAGCGTAGCTGGGGGAGGGCCTGTCGATACGCAGTATTTT. It yields the protein CASSVAGGGPVDTQYF.

The chain joins TRBV6-5 to TRBJ2-7, with TRBD1 as a possible D gene (6 bases). Germline V gives CDR1 MNHEY, CDR2 SVGAGI. Between the trimmed V and J ends, which lost 2 bases and 3 bases, there was a span of 11 bases. This CDR3 is 14 amino acids long. This CDR3 reads CASSYVGQRYEQYF. The CDR3 bases are TGTGCCAGCAGTTACGTTGGACAGCGCTACGAGCAGTACTTC.

J is TRBJ2-3 and V is TRBV27; 7 positions agree with TRBD2. Per the germline V gene, CDR1 is MNHEY and CDR2 is SMNVEV (reference sequence). With V trimmed by 3 bases and J by 6 bases, 6 bases remained unmatched. The length of the CDR3 is 14 residues. This chain's CDR3 is CASSFERGRDTQYF. In DNA, the CDR3 is TGTGCCAGCAGTTTTGAGCGGGGTAGGGATACGCAGTATTTT.

The chain combines TRBV19 with TRBJ1-1; the D is unclear. This CDR3 is built from 14 residues. Trimming took 1 base from V and 4 from J, leaving 10 bases between them. Germline-derived CDR1 and CDR2 are LNHDA and SQIVND (reference sequence). The CDR3 reads CASSIGPLGTEAFF. The CDR3 DNA reads TGTGCCAGTAGTATAGGACCTCTAGGCACTGAAGCTTTCTTT.

This chain connects TRBV19 to TRBJ2-1; tentative D call: TRBD2 (7 bases). CDR1 and CDR2 (germline): LNHDA, SQIVND (reference sequence). CDR3 length: 14 amino acids. Deletions cut 10 bases from V and 3 bases from J, with 16 bases between. The CDR3 spells CATAGGGGYNEQFF. CDR3 DNA sequence: TGTGCCACTGCCGGGGGCGGGGGCTACAATGAGCAGTTCTTC.

This clone appeared a few times. The identical CDR3 is also encoded by other nucleotide sequences in the sample. This chain joins TRBV7-6 and TRBJ2-3; 7 nucleotides line up with TRBD1. CDR3 length: 15 residues. V was clipped by 5 bases and J by 2 bases; unmatched bases: 7. Germline V gives CDR1 SGHVS, CDR2 FNYEAQ. CDR3 bases: TGTGCCAGCAGCGCAATGGGACAGAACACAGATACGCAGTATTTT. It specifies CASSAMGQNTDTQYF. The entire variable domain, with the rest obtained from reference TRBV7-6 and TRBJ2-3, is as follows: GAGVSQSPRYKVTKRGQDVALRCDPISGHVSLYWYRQALGQGPEFLTYFNYEAQQDKSGLPNDRFSAERPEGSISTLTIQRTEQRDSAMYRCASSAMGQNTDTQYFGPGTRLTVL.

This chain links TRBV30 with TRBJ2-3, with a weak D call TRBD2 (6 bases). V was clipped by 0 bases and J by 3 bases, with 13 bases between them. The CDR3 is 15 amino acids. Germline CDR1 reads GTSNPN; CDR2 reads SVGIG (reference sequence). CDR3 DNA sequence: TGTGCCTGGAGTGTAGGAGGGATTGGGACAGATACGCAGTATTTT. As protein: CAWSVGGIGTDTQYF. The entire variable domain, with the rest obtained from reference TRBV30 and TRBJ2-3, is as follows: SQTIHQWPATLVQPVGSPLSLECTVEGTSNPNLYWYRQAAGRGLQLLFYSVGIGQISSEVPQNLSASRPQDRQFILSSKKLLLSDSGFYLCAWSVGGIGTDTQYFGPGTRLTVL.

This chain connects TRBV11-2 to TRBJ2-1, with TRBD2 as a possible D gene (6 bases). The CDR3 consists of 15 residues. CDR1 SGHAT and CDR2 FQNNGV come from the germline V gene. Between the trimmed V and J ends, which lost 0 bases and 4 bases, there was a span of 10 bases. The CDR3 DNA follows: TGTGCCAGCAGCTTAGAAAGCGGGCTGTACAATGAGCAGTTCTTC. Translating it yields CASSLESGLYNEQFF.

In this sample, this clone turned up a few times. The chain joins TRBV6-1 to TRBJ1-2; D is unclear. CDR1 MNHNS and CDR2 SASEGT come from the germline V gene. V gave up 4 bases and J gave up 3 bases, with 12 bases separating them. CDR3 length: 14 amino acids. Here the CDR3 reads CASSVTRRDYGYTF. CDR3 nucleotides: TGTGCCAGCAGTGTTACCCGGCGGGACTATGGCTACACCTTC.

CDR3 sequence: CASSPIGTGYREQYF. The CDR3, as DNA: TGTGCCAGCAGCCCCATAGGGACAGGGTATCGGGAGCAGTACTTC. This rearrangement joins TRBV11-2 to TRBJ2-5; the match to TRBD1 covers 9 bases. Germline CDR1 reads SGHAT; CDR2 reads FQNNGV. The J segment lost 11 bases and the V segment lost 5 bases, leaving 15 bases of the junction unmatched. This CDR3 contains 15 residues.

This chain joins TRBV19 and TRBJ1-3; D unresolved. V lost 6 bases and J lost 2, with 11 bases in between. This CDR3 region has 14 residues. The germline V gene has CDR1 LNHDA and CDR2 SQIVND (reference sequence). CDR3 protein: CASRREGTGNTIYF. CDR3 bases: TGTGCCAGTAGGAGGGAAGGGACTGGAAACACCATATATTTT.

In its sample, this clone was seen once. The CDR3 here is CASSLAGSGRSYNEQFF. CDR3 DNA: TGCGCCAGCAGCTTGGCGGGGAGCGGACGCTCCTACAATGAGCAGTTCTTC. The gene calls are TRBV5-1 and TRBJ2-1; maybe TRBD2 (5 bases). This CDR3 is 17 amino acids long. The germline gives CDR1 SGHRS, CDR2 YFSETQ. The V end was cut by 0 bases, the J end by 0 bases, with 13 bases between. The full variable domain, rest sourced from reference TRBV5-1 and TRBJ2-1, is KAGVTQTPRYLIKTRGQQVTLSCSPISGHRSVSWYQQTPGQGLQFLFEYFSETQRNKGNFPGRFSGRQFSNSRSEMNVSTLELGDSALYLCASSLAGSGRSYNEQFFGPGTRLTVL.

This chain links TRBV6-1 with TRBJ2-7, with TRBD1 identical over 12 bases. Germline CDR1 reads MNHNS; CDR2 reads SASEGT. The CDR3 length is 17 residues. V shed 0 bases and J 4 bases; nucleotides not matched to a gene: 7. This chain's CDR3 is CASSEASPGQGAYEQYF. CDR3 DNA: TGTGCCAGCAGTGAAGCCTCGCCGGGACAGGGGGCATACGAGCAGTACTTC.

J is TRBJ2-5 and V is TRBV9; D remains ambiguous. This CDR3 has 14 residues. V was cut by 0 bases and J by 0 bases, with 6 bases left in between. CDR1 and CDR2 from the germline V gene are SGDLS and YYNGEE. CDR3 bases: TGTGCCAGCAGCGTAGGTTCGTACCAAGAGACCCAGTACTTC. It specifies CASSVGSYQETQYF.

The gene calls are TRBV5-1 and TRBJ1-2; D perhaps matches TRBD1 (6 bases). Germline V gene lookup returns CDR1 SGHRS and CDR2 YFSETQ. V lost 3 bases to trimming and J lost 6 bases, with 9 bases between them. The CDR3 loop spans 12 amino acids. The CDR3 DNA is TGCGCCAGCAGCTGGGGGCAGGATGGCTACACCTTC. Residues: CASSWGQDGYTF.

The chain joins TRBV28 to TRBJ2-7; 10 nucleotides line up with TRBD2. V lost 6 bases and J lost 5; bases outside the gene matches: 13. Looked up from germline, CDR1 is MDHEN and CDR2 is SYDVKM. The CDR3 totals 16 residues. The CDR3 region is CASSSYSGRALNEQYF. The CDR3 DNA sequence: TGTGCCAGCAGCTCGTACAGCGGGAGGGCCTTAAACGAGCAGTACTTC.

This clone was found once. The chain has TRBV27 and TRBJ1-4; 7 nucleotides line up with TRBD1. The length of the CDR3 is 13 residues. V lost 5 bases to trimming and J lost 5 bases; unmatched junction nucleotides: 2. CDR1 and CDR2 from the germline V gene are MNHEY and SMNVEV (reference sequence). CDR3 nucleotides: TGTGCCAGCAGTAAGACAGGGAATGAAAAACTGTTTTTT. Amino acid sequence: CASSKTGNEKLFF.

The chain carries TRBV15 and TRBJ2-1; TRBD2 matches at 9 bases. The ends lost 4 bases at V and 9 bases at J; junction bases unmatched: 4. The CDR3 consists of 13 residues. Germline CDR1 reads LNHNV; CDR2 reads YYDKDF (reference sequence). The CDR3 spells CATSNQRGVEQFF. CDR3 sequence (DNA): TGTGCCACCAGCAATCAGCGGGGGGTTGAGCAGTTCTTC.

This clone was counted only a few times. The chain couples TRBV28 to TRBJ1-1; 11 nucleotides line up with TRBD1. With 3 bases clipped from V and 0 bases from J, the junction kept 15 bases outside the gene matches. CDR3 length: 20 residues. CDR1 MDHEN and CDR2 SYDVKM come from the germline V gene. This chain's CDR3 is CASSFVRTGGNTHMNTEAFF. The DNA of the CDR3 is TGTGCCAGCAGTTTCGTTAGGACAGGGGGCAACACCCACATGAACACTGAAGCTTTCTTT.

This clone has just one count. This sequence joins TRBV5-6 and TRBJ2-3, with unresolved D. The CDR3 totals 15 residues. Trimming took 4 bases from V and 2 from J, leaving 14 bases between them. CDR1 SGHDT and CDR2 YYEEEE come from the germline V gene. CDR3 loop: CASSQSRFYTDTQYF. The CDR3 DNA reads TGTGCCAGCAGCCAATCTCGGTTTTACACAGATACGCAGTATTTT.

The chain has TRBV6-5 and TRBJ1-2; 8 bases map to TRBD1. The CDR3 length is 13 residues. The germline CDR1 and CDR2 sequences are MNHEY and SVGAGI. Trimming at V came to 11 bases and at J to 1 base, leaving 6 bases not matched to a gene. The CDR3 DNA follows: TGTGCCGCGCAGGGGGCTAATAACTATGGCTACACCTTC. Protein: CAAQGANNYGYTF.

The chain is built from TRBV6-1 and TRBJ1-5; D is unclear. V was pared by 5 bases and J by 7 bases, with 15 bases between. Germline CDR1 is MNHNS and CDR2 is SASEGT. The CDR3 has 14 amino acids. CDR3 DNA sequence: TGTGCCAGCAGTTCCTTCGGGATCCGGCAGCCCCAGCATTTT. Protein sequence: CASSSFGIRQPQHF.

The J gene is TRBJ2-3, the V gene TRBV30, with a weak D call TRBD2 (7 bases). Between the trimmed V and J ends, which lost 2 bases and 6 bases, there was a span of 12 bases. The V gene's germline CDR1 is GTSNPN and CDR2 SVGIG (reference sequence). The CDR3 runs 13 residues. The CDR3 here is CAWSRRGRDTQYF. CDR3 sequence (DNA): TGTGCCTGGAGTCGGCGGGGGCGGGATACGCAGTATTTT.

The chain recombines TRBV7-2 with TRBJ2-7, with 9 bases fitting TRBD1. With 5 bases clipped from V and 2 bases from J, the junction kept 7 bases outside the gene matches. CDR3 length equals 15 residues. Germline CDR1 and CDR2: SGHTA and FQGNSA. CDR3 sequence: CASSPRQGGAYEQYF. For the CDR3, the DNA is TGTGCCAGCAGCCCCAGACAGGGGGGAGCCTACGAGCAGTACTTC.

This chain uses TRBV30 with TRBJ2-5; 7 bases line up with TRBD2. The V gene end was trimmed by 0 bases and the J gene end by 1 base; junction bases not matched to a gene: 5. Germline CDR1 reads GTSNPN; CDR2 reads SVGIG (reference sequence). CDR3 length: 15 amino acids. The CDR3 DNA reads TGTGCCTGGAGTGTGACGGGAGGCATCCAAGAGACCCAGTACTTC. It codes for CAWSVTGGIQETQYF.

The chain recombines TRBV6-5 with TRBJ2-1, with 11 bases that match TRBD2. The CDR3 length is 14 residues. Unmatched junction bases numbered 4, after V lost 7 bases and J lost 5 bases. Per the germline V gene, CDR1 is MNHEY and CDR2 is SVGAGI. CDR3 sequence reads: CASTGTSGHNEQFF. CDR3 DNA sequence: TGTGCCAGCACTGGGACTAGCGGACACAATGAGCAGTTCTTC.

The rearrangement uses TRBV30 and TRBJ2-3; D may be TRBD2 (6 bases). The CDR3 has 14 amino acids. Trimming pared 8 bases from V and 2 bases from J, leaving 17 bases between. Germline CDR1 is GTSNPN and CDR2 is SVGIG (reference sequence). The CDR3 DNA reads as TGTGCCGGATCCCCGGGACTCAACACAGATACGCAGTATTTT. Translating gives CAGSPGLNTDTQYF. Looking up the rest from reference TRBV30 and TRBJ2-3 gives the full variable domain: SQTIHQWPATLVQPVGSPLSLECTVEGTSNPNLYWYRQAAGRGLQLLFYSVGIGQISSEVPQNLSASRPQDRQFILSSKKLLLSDSGFYLCAGSPGLNTDTQYFGPGTRLTVL.